This T cell receptor (beta chain) was captured in a study of blood T cell repertoires in COVID-19. Only in-frame clones appear in the TCRdb table, and some are missing; sequencing was by immunoSEQ multiplex PCR. The sample shows about 400,000 clones, around nine tenths of them seen only once. Germline CDR1 reads MNHEY; CDR2 reads SMNVEV (reference sequence). J lost 2 bases, V lost 6 bases, and 10 bases had no gene match. The CDR3 extends over 15 amino acids. The sequence was obtained from a woman aged 50 to 65 who had recovered from COVID-19. The material sequenced was PBMCs or T cells enriched from blood (not recorded which). The V and J genes are TRBV27 and TRBJ2-7; 7 nucleotides match TRBD1. The CDR3 nucleotides read TGTGCCAGCAGGTCGACAGGGAAGTTACCCTACGAGCAGTACTTC. Protein product: CASRSTGKLPYEQYF.